The 17 T cell receptor beta chains below were found in one sample sequenced in a study of blood T cell repertoires in COVID-19. Sequencing was performed with immunoSEQ multiplex PCR; in TCRdb, only in-frame clones are kept and a portion is missing. The table lists 250,000 to 350,000 clones, 88% of them singletons. The material sequenced was PBMCs or T cells enriched from blood (not recorded which). These TCRs come from a woman in her thirties who had recovered from COVID-19.

This chain uses TRBV5-1 with TRBJ2-1; perhaps TRBD2 as D (5 bases). The germline gives CDR1 SGHRS, CDR2 YFSETQ. The V and J ends lost 2 bases and 8 bases respectively, with 8 bases between them. The length of the CDR3 is 12 residues. The CDR3 nucleotides read TGCGCCAGCAGCTTTAGCGACCATGAGCAGTTCTTC. Residues: CASSFSDHEQFF.

The chain links TRBV11-3 to TRBJ1-4, with D maybe TRBD1 (6 bases). The CDR3 loop spans 12 amino acids. Trimming removed 5 bases from V and 15 bases from J, with 16 bases in between. CDR1 and CDR2 (germline): SGHNT, YENEEA. The CDR3 DNA is TGTGCCAGCAGCCGGAAGGACAGTTGGTTGTTTTTT. This gives the protein CASSRKDSWLFF.

About this clone: Other DNA sequences in the same sample also yield this CDR3. V gene TRBV4-1 combines with J gene TRBJ1-1; no definite D call. The CDR3 has 14 residues. The germline V and J ends were trimmed by 1 base and 1 base, with 7 bases remaining between them. Germline V gene sequence: CDR1 MGHRA, CDR2 YSYEKL. The CDR3, as DNA: TGCGCCAGCAGCCAAGCACCAGGGAACACTGAAGCTTTCTTT. Protein: CASSQAPGNTEAFF.

This sequence joins TRBV11-3 and TRBJ2-2; 8 nucleotides match TRBD1. Germline values: CDR1 SGHNT, CDR2 YENEEA. V trimming: 3 bases; J trimming: 3 bases; junction bases outside the gene matches: 0. The length of the CDR3 is 14 residues. The CDR3 region is CASSLTGDTGELFF. As DNA, the CDR3 is TGTGCCAGCAGCTTGACAGGGGACACCGGGGAGCTGTTTTTT.

This clone appeared a single time. The chain recombines TRBV5-1 with TRBJ2-3, with a tentative D call TRBD2 (5 bases). The germline V gene encodes CDR1 SGHRS and CDR2 YFSETQ. This CDR3 spans 14 amino acids. V was cut by 0 bases and J by 5 bases, with 10 bases left in between. The CDR3 region is CASSLAGLEDTQYF. Here the CDR3 DNA reads TGCGCCAGCAGCTTGGCAGGACTTGAAGATACGCAGTATTTT.

The genes are TRBV15 and TRBJ1-2; D is ambiguous. Germline CDR1 is LNHNV and CDR2 is YYDKDF (reference sequence). The V end was cut by 9 bases, the J end by 8 bases, with 13 bases between. This CDR3 contains 11 residues. The CDR3 reads CATKRAGGYTF. The DNA for the CDR3 is TGTGCCACAAAAAGGGCGGGAGGCTACACCTTC. The full variable domain, in which reference TRBV15 and TRBJ1-2 provide the parts outside the CDR3, is DAMVIQNPRYQVTQFGKPVTLSCSQTLNHNVMYWYQQKSSQAPKLLFHYYDKDFNNEADTPDNFQSRRPNTSFCFLDIRSPGLGDTAMYLCATKRAGGYTFGSGTRLTVV.

The genes are TRBV4-1 and TRBJ2-5; D perhaps matches TRBD2 (6 bases). The CDR3 has 14 amino acids. V lost 3 bases to trimming and J lost 2 bases, with 10 bases between them. CDR1 and CDR2 (germline): MGHRA, YSYEKL. The CDR3 DNA reads as TGCGCCAGCAGCCATCGACTAGTTCAAGAGACCCAGTACTTC. It encodes CASSHRLVQETQYF.

V is TRBV6-5 and J is TRBJ2-3, with D possibly being TRBD2 (6 bases). Germline V gives CDR1 MNHEY, CDR2 SVGAGI. The CDR3 covers 16 residues. The V end was cut by 1 base, the J end by 5 bases, with 16 bases between. CDR3 bases: TGTGCCAGCAGTTACTGGAGCCGGGGGATGAAAGATACGCAGTATTTT. Its protein is CASSYWSRGMKDTQYF.

The gene calls are TRBV9 and TRBJ2-3, with 9 bases aligning to TRBD2. Germline V gene sequence: CDR1 SGDLS, CDR2 YYNGEE. The V gene end was trimmed by 4 bases and the J gene end by 1 base; junction bases not matched to a gene: 7. The CDR3 totals 16 residues. Here the CDR3 reads CASSISSGGRTDTQYF. DNA of the CDR3: TGTGCCAGCAGCATCTCGAGCGGGGGGCGCACAGATACGCAGTATTTT.

V and J are TRBV5-1 and TRBJ1-2, with TRBD1 matching 10 bases. The CDR3 extends over 15 amino acids. Looked up from germline, CDR1 is SGHRS and CDR2 is YFSETQ. Trimming cost V 4 bases and J 8 bases; bases outside gene matches: 11. DNA for the CDR3: TGCGCCAGCAGCCCAGGGACAGGGGCATACAGGGGCTACACCTTC. It yields the protein CASSPGTGAYRGYTF.

This clone was counted a single time. V usage is TRBV9 and J usage is TRBJ2-5, with 11 positions matching TRBD2. This CDR3 has 16 residues. Germline V CDR1 and CDR2: SGDLS, YYNGEE. V was pared by 2 bases and J by 4 bases, with 7 bases of the junction left unmatched. The DNA for the CDR3 is TGTGCCAGCAGCGTCGATAGCGGGGGGGCCTCAGAGACCCAGTACTTC. It specifies CASSVDSGGASETQYF.

The chain uses TRBV3-1 (or the pseudogene TRBV3-2) and TRBJ2-5, with D perhaps matching TRBD2 (6 bases). Trimming took 0 bases from V and 1 from J, leaving 21 bases between them. There are 19 residues in the CDR3. CDR1 is LGHDT, CDR2 YNNKEL, per germline (reference sequence). The CDR3 loop reads CASSQDLGAAVGGQETQYF. CDR3 nucleotides: TGTGCCAGCAGCCAAGATTTGGGAGCGGCGGTCGGGGGCCAAGAGACCCAGTACTTC.

This chain uses TRBV24-1 with TRBJ2-1; a weak D match, TRBD2 (6 bases). The V end lost 4 bases, the J end lost 4 bases, and 19 bases lay between the germline ends. The germline V gene has CDR1 KGHDR and CDR2 SFDVKD. CDR3 size: 17 residues. DNA of the CDR3: TGTGCCACCAGTGACCCTCTTTTGGGGGGTCGGTACAATGAGCAGTTCTTC. Its protein product is CATSDPLLGGRYNEQFF.

The chain employs TRBV5-1 and TRBJ1-4, with D perhaps matching TRBD1 (5 bases). V lost 7 bases to trimming and J lost 5 bases, with 18 bases between them. The germline gives CDR1 SGHRS, CDR2 YFSETQ. The CDR3 spans 15 residues. CDR3 DNA sequence: TGCGCCAGCGCCCCAGATGGCAGGGCCAATGAAAAACTGTTTTTT. This sequence encodes CASAPDGRANEKLFF.

This chain links TRBV7-3 with TRBJ2-1, with TRBD2 matching over 9 bases. Germline V gives CDR1 SGHTA, CDR2 FQGTGA. V lost 2 bases to trimming and J lost 6 bases; unmatched junction nucleotides: 14. This CDR3 region has 18 residues. The CDR3 reads CASSLPPTALAGCNEQFF. CDR3 nucleotide sequence: TGTGCCAGCAGCTTACCACCCACCGCACTAGCGGGCTGCAATGAGCAGTTCTTC.

This chain connects TRBV5-6 to TRBJ2-1; TRBD2 matches at 7 bases. Losses at the gene ends were 2 bases for V and 4 bases for J; bases not matched to a gene: 3. Germline-derived CDR1 and CDR2 are SGHDT and YYEEEE. The CDR3 consists of 14 residues. CDR3: CASSFGTTYNEQFF. As DNA, the CDR3 is TGTGCCAGCAGCTTCGGGACTACATACAATGAGCAGTTCTTC.

The gene calls are TRBV28 and TRBJ1-1; a weak D match, TRBD1 (6 bases). Germline CDR1 is MDHEN and CDR2 is SYDVKM. The CDR3 spans 14 residues. With 8 bases removed from V and 5 bases from J, the gap between germline ends came to 18 bases. In nucleotides, the CDR3 is TGTGCCAGCTCCCTCGGGGGGCCAGGGACTGAAGCTTTCTTT. Translating it yields CASSLGGPGTEAFF.